The following is a T cell receptor beta chain sequence with its context. Its antigen remains unknown. Time point given: cycle 4 day 1 (C4D1), after five to seven weeks of nivolumab. Every patient had relapsed following autologous stem cell transplantation, and cohorts differed in brentuximab vedotin exposure. V lost 0 bases, J lost 10 bases, and 7 bases lay in between. The germline gives CDR1 GTSNPN, CDR2 SVGIG (reference sequence). The length of the CDR3 is 11 residues. The data belong to a study of PD-1 blockade in classical Hodgkin lymphoma. Points from the study as a whole: Compared with healthy donors, newly diagnosed patients reportedly showed lower baseline TCR diversity.

Data came from immunoSEQ multiplex PCR; TCRdb stores just in-frame clones and leaves some out. The sample records about 21,000 clones, approximately 80% being singletons. The starting material was peripheral blood mononuclear cells (PBMCs), obtained before the fourth cycle of nivolumab. This rearrangement joins TRBV30 to TRBJ2-1; D remains ambiguous. The source is a human donor with classical Hodgkin lymphoma. The chain's CDR3 is CAWSVWAEQFF. The CDR3 region has the DNA TGTGCCTGGAGTGTGTGGGCAGAGCAGTTCTTC.